The 32 T cell receptor beta chains below were found in one sample sequenced in a study of blood T cell repertoires in COVID-19. Here immunoSEQ multiplex PCR was the method, and the copy in TCRdb shows in-frame clones only, minus some. The data show over 600,000 clones, 75% to 90% seen once. Sequencing was performed on peripheral blood. The receptors come from a woman younger than 30 with acute or convalescent COVID-19.

The chain is built from TRBV29-1 and TRBJ1-3; D unclear. Trimming took 4 bases from V and 4 from J, leaving 5 bases between them. The germline V gene has CDR1 SQVTM and CDR2 ANQGSEA. The CDR3 has 11 amino acids. The CDR3 bases are TGCAGCGTTGCTCAGGGAAACACCATATATTTT. Translating it yields CSVAQGNTIYF. Full variable domain (outside the CDR3, taken from reference TRBV29-1 and TRBJ1-3): SAVISQKPSRDICQRGTSLTIQCQVDSQVTMMFWYRQQPGQSLTLIATANQGSEATYESGFVIDKFPISRPNLTFSTLTVSNMSPEDSSIYLCSVAQGNTIYFGEGSWLTVV.

The genes are TRBV7-3 and TRBJ2-1; possible D gene TRBD1, 5 bases. V lost 0 bases and J lost 5, with 11 bases in between. The CDR3 has 15 amino acids. CDR1 and CDR2 from the germline V gene are SGHTA and FQGTGA. This chain's CDR3 is CASSLTATANNEQFF. The CDR3, as DNA: TGTGCCAGCAGCTTAACGGCGACAGCTAACAATGAGCAGTTCTTC. Looking up the rest from reference TRBV7-3 and TRBJ2-1 gives the full variable domain: GAGVSQTPSNKVTEKGKYVELRCDPISGHTALYWYRQSLGQGPEFLIYFQGTGAADDSGLPNDRFFAVRPEGSVSTLKIQRTERGDSAVYLCASSLTATANNEQFFGPGTRLTVL.

CDR3 DNA: TGTGCCAGCAGCTGGGACCTGGAGGGTGAAAAACTGTTTTTT. Translated: CASSWDLEGEKLFF. The gene calls are TRBV5-6 and TRBJ1-4; weak D call: TRBD1 (5 bases). Per the germline V gene, CDR1 is SGHDT and CDR2 is YYEEEE. With 3 bases removed from V and 7 bases from J, the gap between germline ends came to 13 bases. This CDR3 contains 14 residues.

The J gene is TRBJ2-3, the V gene TRBV13, with a tentative D call TRBD2 (5 bases). The CDR3 consists of 13 residues. V lost 6 bases to trimming and J lost 1 base, with 8 bases between them. CDR1 is PRHDT, CDR2 FYEKMQ, per germline (reference sequence). The DNA for the CDR3 is TGTGCCAGCAGACGGACTGGCACAGATACGCAGTATTTT. It codes for CASRRTGTDTQYF.

CDR3 sequence reads: CASSQDPPRGGYEKLFF. As DNA, the CDR3 is TGCGCCAGCAGCCAAGACCCCCCACGGGGGGGTTATGAAAAACTGTTTTTT. The V and J genes are TRBV4-3 and TRBJ1-4; a possible D gene is TRBD1 (5 bases). The germline V gene encodes CDR1 LGHNA and CDR2 YSLEER. CDR3 size: 17 residues. Trimming left V 0 bases short and J 6 bases short, with 17 bases between.

The chain recombines TRBV27 with TRBJ1-4, with D perhaps matching TRBD1 (5 bases). Trimming stripped 9 bases from V and 10 bases from J, with 18 bases between. Germline V gene data show CDR1 as MNHEY and CDR2 as SMNVEV (reference sequence). The CDR3 has 13 amino acids. DNA for the CDR3: TGTGCCAGTCTCGACAGCGACCGGCGAAAACTGTTTTTT. Translation gives CASLDSDRRKLFF.

J is TRBJ1-2 and V is TRBV19; 10 bases map to TRBD1. Trimming cost V 4 bases and J 2 bases; bases outside gene matches: 4. The CDR3 totals 15 residues. Germline V gene lookup returns CDR1 LNHDA and CDR2 SQIVND (reference sequence). This CDR3 is CASSTGTGENYGYTF. The CDR3, as DNA: TGTGCCAGTAGTACCGGGACAGGGGAAAACTATGGCTACACCTTC. The complete variable domain, with remaining parts taken from reference TRBV19 and TRBJ1-2, reads DGGITQSPKYLFRKEGQNVTLSCEQNLNHDAMYWYRQDPGQGLRLIYYSQIVNDFQKGDIAEGYSVSREKKESFPLTVTSAQKNPTAFYLCASSTGTGENYGYTFGSGTRLTVV.

The chain is built from TRBV7-2 and TRBJ1-1, with TRBD1 identical over 9 bases. The CDR3 covers 15 residues. Germline CDR1 reads SGHTA; CDR2 reads FQGNSA. Losses at the gene ends were 6 bases for V and 5 bases for J; bases not matched to a gene: 10. The CDR3 region is CASRRVQGAGTEAFF. CDR3 bases: TGTGCCAGCAGACGAGTACAGGGGGCAGGGACTGAAGCTTTCTTT.

This clone appeared a single time. The chain combines TRBV5-1 with TRBJ1-1, with a possible D match to TRBD1 (5 bases). This CDR3 has 15 amino acids. V gave up 0 bases and J gave up 5 bases, with 14 bases separating them. Germline-derived CDR1 and CDR2 are SGHRS and YFSETQ. The CDR3 DNA reads TGCGCCAGCAGCTTGGGGGACCAAGGGAGGACTGAAGCTTTCTTT. Protein: CASSLGDQGRTEAFF.

This clone has more than one count but fewer than ten. The V and J genes are TRBV24-1 and TRBJ1-2; a weak D match, TRBD1 (6 bases). The CDR3 sequence is 13 residues long. CDR1 KGHDR and CDR2 SFDVKD come from the germline V gene. V was shortened by 3 bases and J by 4 bases, with 8 bases between the two germline ends. Here the CDR3 reads CATSDAQGYGYTF. The CDR3 DNA reads TGTGCCACCAGTGATGCACAGGGCTATGGCTACACCTTC.

This chain uses TRBV5-5 with TRBJ1-1; D possibly corresponds to TRBD1 (6 bases). The CDR3 loop spans 15 amino acids. The germline CDR1 and CDR2 sequences are SGHKS and YYEKEE (reference sequence). Trimming left V 4 bases short and J 1 base short, with 14 bases between. Here the CDR3 DNA reads TGTGCCAGCAGCCTTAGGAGGACAGAGAACACTGAAGCTTTCTTT. Translation gives CASSLRRTENTEAFF.

This chain joins TRBV5-1 and TRBJ1-1; 10 bases align to TRBD1. Germline V gene data show CDR1 as SGHRS and CDR2 as YFSETQ. The V and J ends lost 4 bases and 11 bases, in that order; junction bases with no gene match: 8. The CDR3 spans 13 residues. The DNA for the CDR3 is TGCGCCAGCAGCCTGACAGGGGGCTTTGACGCTTTCTTT. Its translation is CASSLTGGFDAFF.

A single count supports this clone. The sample contains more than one DNA sequence encoding this CDR3. The CDR3 reads CASSYRGNTEAFF. Here the CDR3 DNA reads TGTGCCAGCAGTTATAGGGGTAACACTGAAGCTTTCTTT. The genes are TRBV6-5 and TRBJ1-1; the D gene is possibly TRBD1 (5 bases). The CDR3 length is 13 residues. Germline CDR1 MNHEY, CDR2 SVGAGI. The V and J ends lost 3 bases and 2 bases respectively, with 7 bases between them.

The chain uses TRBV5-6 and TRBJ1-1; D is perhaps TRBD1 (6 bases). CDR1 is SGHDT and CDR2 is YYEEEE in the germline V gene. This CDR3 spans 14 amino acids. The V end was cut by 5 bases, the J end by 1 base, with 12 bases between. CDR3 residues: CASRLLGGNTEAFF. The CDR3 region has the DNA TGTGCCAGCAGACTATTAGGGGGGAACACTGAAGCTTTCTTT.

This chain connects TRBV28 to TRBJ1-2, with a possible D match to TRBD1 (5 bases). In germline, CDR1 is MDHEN, CDR2 SYDVKM. V was trimmed by 3 bases and J by 4 bases, leaving 18 bases between them. This CDR3 is built from 16 residues. The CDR3 is CASSFGGNSAPYGYTF. The CDR3 coding sequence is TGTGCCAGCAGTTTCGGGGGAAACAGCGCACCCTATGGCTACACCTTC.

The V call is TRBV11-2, the J call TRBJ2-1; 13 positions agree with TRBD2. The CDR3 extends over 18 amino acids. The trim removed 7 bases at V and 1 base at J, leaving 10 bases unmatched. Germline values: CDR1 SGHAT, CDR2 FQNNGV. CDR3 residues: CASTLLAGGPASYNEQFF. In DNA form, the CDR3 reads TGTGCCAGCACCCTACTAGCGGGGGGGCCAGCGTCCTACAATGAGCAGTTCTTC.

V usage is TRBV7-6 and J usage is TRBJ1-4, with D perhaps TRBD1 (5 bases). CDR3 length: 14 amino acids. Germline assignment: CDR1 SGHVS and CDR2 FNYEAQ. V was trimmed by 5 bases and J by 8 bases, leaving 15 bases between them. CDR3 nucleotide sequence: TGTGCCAGCAGCCCCGGTCGGGGGGGGGAAAAACTGTTTTTT. Its translation: CASSPGRGGEKLFF.

The V gene is TRBV24-1, the J gene TRBJ2-2; D might be TRBD1 (5 bases). This CDR3 has 15 amino acids. Germline assignment: CDR1 KGHDR and CDR2 SFDVKD. The V end was cut by 2 bases, the J end by 5 bases, with 11 bases between. The CDR3 nucleotides are TGTGCCACCAGTGATTGGGGCGAAGGGACCGGGGAGCTGTTTTTT. Protein sequence: CATSDWGEGTGELFF.

This clone appeared a few times. The genes are TRBV19 and TRBJ1-1; possible D gene TRBD1, 5 bases. CDR1 LNHDA and CDR2 SQIVND come from the germline V gene (reference sequence). V was trimmed by 9 bases and J by 4 bases, leaving 12 bases between them. The CDR3 sequence is 12 residues long. The CDR3 protein is CASDRGFTEAFF. CDR3 nucleotide sequence: TGTGCCAGCGACAGAGGTTTCACTGAAGCTTTCTTT.

Of note for this clone: The sample has other DNA sequences that encode this CDR3 too. The genes are TRBV6-5 and TRBJ1-6; 7 nucleotides agree with TRBD1. Trimming at V came to 6 bases and at J to 8 bases, leaving 7 bases not matched to a gene. Germline assignment: CDR1 MNHEY and CDR2 SVGAGI. CDR3 length: 14 residues. The CDR3 coding sequence is TGTGCCAGCAGCCGAACAGGGGTAGATTCACCCCTCCACTTT. Its translation: CASSRTGVDSPLHF.

The rearrangement joins TRBV4-3 to TRBJ1-4, with a possible D match to TRBD1 (6 bases). CDR1 is LGHNA and CDR2 is YSLEER in the germline V gene. This CDR3 contains 15 residues. V was shortened by 1 base and J by 10 bases, with 16 bases between the two germline ends. The CDR3 spells CASSQGRTEGGKLFF. The DNA of the CDR3 is TGCGCCAGCAGCCAAGGAAGGACAGAAGGGGGAAAACTGTTTTTT.

CDR3 sequence reads: CSVKTGRNYGYTF. The CDR3 nucleotides are TGCAGCGTTAAGACAGGGAGGAACTATGGCTACACCTTC. The genes are TRBV29-1 and TRBJ1-2, with 7 nucleotides matching TRBD1. Germline trimming cut 5 bases from V and 2 bases from J; bases unmatched to any gene: 5. Germline V CDR1 and CDR2: SQVTM, ANQGSEA. The length of the CDR3 is 13 residues.

V gene TRBV15 combines with J gene TRBJ1-5, with D hard to call. The CDR3 runs to 14 residues. V lost 0 bases to trimming and J lost 2 bases, with 5 bases between them. The germline V gene has CDR1 LNHNV and CDR2 YYDKDF (reference sequence). The CDR3 region has the DNA TGTGCCACCAGCAGAGAGGGAGGCAATCAGCCCCAGCATTTT. Residues: CATSREGGNQPQHF. Full variable domain (outside the CDR3, taken from reference TRBV15 and TRBJ1-5): DAMVIQNPRYQVTQFGKPVTLSCSQTLNHNVMYWYQQKSSQAPKLLFHYYDKDFNNEADTPDNFQSRRPNTSFCFLDIRSPGLGDTAMYLCATSREGGNQPQHFGDGTRLSIL.

This chain uses TRBV11-2 with TRBJ2-3; 13 nucleotides line up with TRBD2. The ends lost 5 bases at V and 6 bases at J; junction bases unmatched: 8. The CDR3 is 16 residues long. CDR1 SGHAT and CDR2 FQNNGV come from the germline V gene. The CDR3 sequence: CASSPPGLAGRDTQYF. The CDR3 DNA follows: TGTGCCAGCAGCCCGCCGGGACTAGCGGGGCGGGATACGCAGTATTTT.

This chain uses TRBV18 with TRBJ1-3; D perhaps matches TRBD1 (5 bases). The ends were cut back, 1 base at V and 0 bases at J, with 7 bases in the middle. The CDR3 is made up of 15 amino acids. The germline V gene has CDR1 KGHSH and CDR2 LQKENI. CDR3 sequence: CASSPHRHSGNTIYF. CDR3 DNA: TGTGCCAGCTCACCACACAGGCACTCTGGAAACACCATATATTTT.

The chain's CDR3 is CASSLRSGLDTQYF. CDR3 DNA sequence: TGTGCCAGCAGTTTACGTAGCGGGTTAGATACGCAGTATTTT. The genes are TRBV6-5 and TRBJ2-3; 7 bases are shared with TRBD2. The CDR3 runs 14 residues. CDR1 is MNHEY and CDR2 is SVGAGI in the germline V gene. The trim removed 4 bases at V and 5 bases at J, leaving 6 bases unmatched.

The chain carries TRBV7-2 and TRBJ1-5, with TRBD1 matching over 10 bases. This CDR3 is 16 amino acids long. In germline, CDR1 is SGHTA, CDR2 FQGNSA. V trimming: 4 bases; J trimming: 6 bases; junction bases outside the gene matches: 9. The DNA for the CDR3 is TGTGCCAGCAGCTCGGATGGGACAGGGGTTTCTCAGCCCCAGCATTTT. It translates to CASSSDGTGVSQPQHF.

Regarding this clone: Other DNA sequences in the sample encode the same CDR3. The CDR3 DNA follows: TGTGCCAGCAGCTTAGTGAGGGAGGCGGAAGCTTTCTTT. It codes for CASSLVREAEAFF. V is TRBV7-2 and J is TRBJ1-1; D remains ambiguous. CDR1 is SGHTA and CDR2 is FQGNSA in the germline V gene. CDR3 length: 13 amino acids. V was clipped by 1 base and J by 8 bases, with 11 bases between them.

J is TRBJ2-1 and V is TRBV27; D remains unclear. Germline V lookup: CDR1 MNHEY, CDR2 SMNVEV (reference sequence). CDR3 length: 14 residues. Between the trimmed V and J ends, which lost 3 bases and 0 bases, there was a span of 6 bases. The CDR3 loop reads CASSLESSYNEQFF. The CDR3 DNA reads TGTGCCAGCAGTTTGGAGTCCTCCTACAATGAGCAGTTCTTC.

The chain carries TRBV6-5 and TRBJ2-1; TRBD1 matches at 8 bases. The CDR3 extends over 15 amino acids. CDR1 is MNHEY and CDR2 is SVGAGI in the germline V gene. V was pared by 9 bases and J by 8 bases, with 15 bases of the junction left unmatched. CDR3: CASSARGRVSDEQFF. CDR3 bases: TGTGCCAGTTCAGCCAGGGGGCGGGTTTCAGATGAGCAGTTCTTC.

This clone showed up just once. The V gene is TRBV7-2, the J gene TRBJ2-1; 10 bases agree with TRBD2. The germline V gene encodes CDR1 SGHTA and CDR2 FQGNSA. The V gene end was trimmed by 1 base and the J gene end by 7 bases; junction bases not matched to a gene: 7. The length of the CDR3 is 16 residues. The chain's CDR3 is CASSLDHPLAGNEQFF. The CDR3 DNA reads TGTGCCAGCAGCTTAGATCATCCACTAGCGGGAAATGAGCAGTTCTTC.

The J gene is TRBJ1-2, the V gene TRBV24-1; no clear D gene. Germline CDR1 is KGHDR and CDR2 is SFDVKD. Trimming took off 3 bases at V and 5 bases at J, with 15 bases between the two ends. The CDR3 extends over 15 amino acids. CDR3 nucleotides: TGTGCCACCAGTGATGGACGGGAGTTCCCTTATGGCTACACCTTC. Amino acids: CATSDGREFPYGYTF.